The TCR beta chain described here comes from a study of PD-1 blockade in classical Hodgkin lymphoma. Findings and limits, study-wide: The baseline diversity of complete responders showed similarity to that of newly diagnosed patients.

Worth noting for this clone: Its antigen is currently unknown.

Method: immunoSEQ multiplex PCR; TCRdb's copy keeps in-frame clones and lacks some. The sample shows about 47,000 clones, approximately 80% of them seen only once. Time point described: cycle 4 day 1 (C4D1), after less than 7 weeks of nivolumab. Each patient experienced a relapse that followed autologous stem cell transplantation, and brentuximab vedotin exposure varied. This specimen consisted of peripheral blood mononuclear cells (PBMCs), obtained before the fourth cycle of nivolumab. The TCR was taken from a human donor with classical Hodgkin lymphoma.

CDR3: CASSLNTGAANEKLFF. The CDR3, as DNA: TGTGCCAGCAGCTTAAACACAGGGGCAGCTAATGAAAAACTGTTTTTT. The J gene is TRBJ1-4, the V gene TRBV7-9; 7 bases fit TRBD1. The CDR3 extends over 16 amino acids. V lost 2 bases and J lost 3; bases outside the gene matches: 6. Germline loops: CDR1 SEHNR, CDR2 FQNEAQ (reference sequence).